This TCR beta chain stems from a study of CD8 T cells in Susac syndrome. The CDR3 runs to 15 residues. Germline values: CDR1 SQVTM, CDR2 ANQGSEA. V trimming: 7 bases; J trimming: 5 bases; junction bases outside the gene matches: 17. Random hexamers were used to reverse transcribe the RNA input (about 0.5 to 1 ug). A multiplex approach, immunoSEQ multiplex PCR, amplified TCR beta CDR3 across 54 Vbeta and 13 Jbeta. TCRdb re-called the immunoSEQ multiplex PCR reads through MiXCR, storing one row per CDR3 protein. The data hold 150,000 to 200,000 distinct CDR3 sequences, with 90% to 95% observed a single time.

This rearrangement joins TRBV29-1 to TRBJ2-7; 7 nucleotides match TRBD2. This receptor was identified in a human donor with multiple sclerosis. Sequencing used CD4+ T cells from PBMCs. CDR3 in amino acids: CSAGGRAGRLDEQYF. Here the CDR3 DNA reads TGCAGCGCCGGGGGGAGAGCGGGGCGCCTCGACGAGCAGTACTTC.